The clone carrying this TCR beta chain turned up a few times. Antigen: not known. These data come from a study of beta chain features in type 1 diabetes. Whole-study findings and limits: TCRB CDR3s were moderately but significantly shorter in Type 1 diabetes patients in all four CD4+ subsets. It was among patients, rather than healthy donors, that naive, central memory and Treg TCRB repertoires appeared more similar.

cDNA synthesis used the whole RNA isolate, giving expressed TCRB sequences. Libraries were prepared by immunoSEQ multiplex PCR; TCRdb keeps only in-frame clonotypes and omits some of them. The sample lists 600,000 to 650,000 clones, around 15% occurring once. The CDR3 is made up of 13 amino acids. The V and J ends lost 9 bases and 1 base respectively, with 12 bases between them. CDR1 is LNHDA, CDR2 SQIVND, per germline (reference sequence). CD4+ cells of the naive, central memory, regulatory and stem cell-like memory types were sorted via CD45RO/CCR7/CD25/CD127/CD95/CD27. The source is a man younger than 35 in good health. V is TRBV19 and J is TRBJ2-5; tentatively, D is TRBD2 (5 bases). Sequenced: naive CD4+ T cells from blood. The CDR3 coding sequence is TGTGCCAGCCAGAGGACTGTCCAAGAGACCCAGTACTTC. Protein: CASQRTVQETQYF.